The table lists the clone carrying this T cell receptor (beta chain) with a count of one. What it binds is unknown. Germline-derived CDR1 and CDR2 are MGHDK and SYGVNS. This CDR3 has 13 residues. Original data processing: Filtering was not the same, since immunoSEQ gave junction-only sequences without quality scores. The repertoire was sequenced with immunoSEQ multiplex PCR; TCRdb's copy has only in-frame clones and lacks some. V, J and clone size were drawn from that table, and D and trimming were deduced from the DNA. The data hold millions of clones, with 85% to 95% observed a single time. These data come from a study of shared clonotypes between healthy human individuals. Study-level information: A donor's plate count was three for CD4 naive and three for CD4 memory; CD8 naive had two and CD8 memory one. Study-level results: The study generally estimated greater richness for naive than memory subsets.

CD8 cells classed as naive were CD45RO-negative and positively selected for CCR7, excluding terminally differentiated effector memory CD45RA+ cells. There were only Caucasian adults among the donors, and all lived in Nashville, Tennessee. This sequence joins TRBV25-1 and TRBJ2-5; 11 positions agree with TRBD2. The DNA matches TRBJ2-7 better at its end, which makes the J call doubtful. The sample was naive CD8+ T cells from PBMCs. This clonotype was sampled from a man aged 18 to 29 in good health. Some clones in this sample may be carry-over from other donors' samples. CDR3 protein: CASQTSGNYEQYF. CDR3 DNA: TGTGCCAGCCAGACTAGCGGGAACTACGAGCAGTACTTC.